A single sample gave rise to the 17 T cell receptor beta chains below, sequenced in a study of low-dose radiotherapy and immunotherapy resistance in tumors. TRAV and TRBV primers primed cDNA for both TCRalpha and TCRbeta. With a V-primer adapter and a constant-region primer, TCRs were amplified for around 20 PCR cycles. TCRdb redid the calling of the reads with MiXCR, one entry per CDR3 protein. The table records 10,000 to 15,000 distinct CDR3 sequences, 60% of them present only once. The receptors originated from a human donor with advanced metastatic prostate, ovarian, gallbladder or colorectal cancer (not recorded which). This table probably holds off-target reads from a library built for another chain.

The V and J genes are TRBV27 and TRBJ2-7, with 12 bases aligning to TRBD2. V lost 4 bases to trimming and J lost 6 bases; unmatched junction nucleotides: 10. CDR1 and CDR2 from the germline V gene are MNHEY and SMNVEV (reference sequence). The CDR3 contains 16 residues. CDR3 nucleotide sequence: TGTGCCAGCAGTTCCTGGACTAGCGGGGCCTTCTTCGAGCAGTACTTC. It encodes CASSSWTSGAFFEQYF.

V is TRBV7-2 and J is TRBJ2-2, with D uncertain. The V end was cut by 2 bases, the J end by 0 bases, with 7 bases between. CDR1 and CDR2 from the germline V gene are SGHTA and FQGNSA. The CDR3 has 15 amino acids. CDR3 nucleotide sequence: TGTGCCAGCAGCTTAATCAGACCGAACACCGGGGAGCTGTTTTTT. Translated, it gives CASSLIRPNTGELFF.

This sequence joins TRBV5-6 and TRBJ2-7, with D perhaps matching TRBD1 or TRBD2 (6 bases each). This CDR3 contains 14 residues. CDR1 is SGHDT and CDR2 is YYEEEE in the germline V gene. Trimming took 4 bases from V and 0 from J, leaving 11 bases between them. For the CDR3, the DNA is TGTGCCAGCAGCGGGGGGCAGTACTCCTACGAGCAGTACTTC. Translating gives CASSGGQYSYEQYF.

This clonotype was detected only a few times. The chain employs TRBV7-2 and TRBJ2-7; TRBD1 matches 7 bases. V shed 5 bases and J 4 bases; nucleotides not matched to a gene: 8. This CDR3 is built from 14 residues. Germline V gene data show CDR1 as SGHTA and CDR2 as FQGNSA. For the CDR3, the DNA is TGTGCCAGCAGCCTCCCCGACAGGGCGTACGAGCAGTACTTC. Protein: CASSLPDRAYEQYF.

V and J are TRBV23-1 and TRBJ2-1; D assignment may be TRBD1 or TRBD2 (5 bases each). TRBV23-1 is sorted into the ORF group, with uncertain function. V was trimmed by 0 bases and J by 6 bases, leaving 18 bases between them. CDR3 length: 17 residues. The DNA of the CDR3 is TGCGCCAGCAGTCAATCCAGGGCGGGCGTACAGCGCAATGAGCAGTTCTTC. It translates to CASSQSRAGVQRNEQFF.

V gene TRBV7-9 combines with J gene TRBJ2-5; TRBD2 is a possible D gene (5 bases). The CDR3 covers 13 residues. CDR1 is SEHNR and CDR2 is FQNEAQ in the germline V gene (reference sequence). Trimming took 0 bases from V and 9 from J, leaving 11 bases between them. In DNA, the CDR3 is TGTGCCAGCAGCTTAGCGCAGGTCGGGGCCCAGTACTTC. Its translation is CASSLAQVGAQYF.

CDR3: CASTTTWEARYF. The CDR3 DNA sequence: TGTGCCAGCACTACTACCTGGGAGGCGCGATACTTC. The rearrangement links TRBV2 to TRBJ2-7, with D possibly TRBD2 on 6 matching bases. Between the trimmed V and J ends, which lost 7 bases and 13 bases, there was a span of 20 bases. CDR1 is SNHLY and CDR2 is FYNNEI in the germline V gene. The CDR3 extends over 12 amino acids.

The V and J genes are TRBV7-2 and TRBJ2-7, with 9 bases lining up with TRBD2. The assigned J gene may be wrong: the sequence end matches TRBJ2-5 better. CDR3 size: 14 residues. From germline, CDR1 is SGHTA and CDR2 FQGNSA. The CDR3 coding sequence is TGTGCCAGCAGCTCCGCTAGCGGGAAAGAGACCCAGTACTTC. Protein sequence: CASSSASGKETQYF.

The sample holds a few counts of this clonotype. The chain joins TRBV5-6 to TRBJ2-3; a weak D match, TRBD1 (5 bases). Per germline, CDR1 SGHDT and CDR2 YYEEEE. Trimming cost V 1 base and J 0 bases, with 9 bases left between them. The CDR3 runs to 15 residues. The CDR3 loop reads CASSLLQGSTDTQYF. The CDR3 DNA follows: TGTGCCAGCAGCTTGCTCCAGGGTAGCACAGATACGCAGTATTTT. The full variable domain, rest sourced from reference TRBV5-6 and TRBJ2-3, is DAGVTQSPTHLIKTRGQQVTLRCSPKSGHDTVSWYQQALGQGPQFIFQYYEEEERQRGNFPDRFSGHQFPNYSSELNVNALLLGDSALYLCASSLLQGSTDTQYFGPGTRLTVL.

This chain joins TRBV28 and TRBJ2-7, with D possibly matching TRBD1 (6 bases). Trimming pared 5 bases from V and 2 bases from J, leaving 16 bases between. This CDR3 has 15 residues. Germline-derived CDR1 and CDR2 are MDHEN and SYDVKM. CDR3 in amino acids: CASSHAGASPYEQYF. CDR3 coding DNA: TGTGCCAGCAGTCATGCAGGGGCTAGTCCCTACGAGCAGTACTTC. Drawing the rest from reference TRBV28 and TRBJ2-7, the complete variable domain is DVKVTQSSRYLVKRTGEKVFLECVQDMDHENMFWYRQDPGLGLRLIYFSYDVKMKEKGDIPEGYSVSREKKERFSLILESASTNQTSMYLCASSHAGASPYEQYFGPGTRLTVT.

V usage is TRBV28 and J usage is TRBJ1-5; unclear D gene. The CDR3 loop spans 17 amino acids. V lost 8 bases, J lost 0 bases, and 20 bases lay in between. Germline V gene data show CDR1 as MDHEN and CDR2 as SYDVKM. The CDR3 coding sequence is TGTGCCAGCTCTGCGTGGGGTGTCGGGTATAGCAATCAGCCCCAGCATTTT. It yields the protein CASSAWGVGYSNQPQHF.

The genes are TRBV7-9 and TRBJ1-2; D is ambiguous. The V gene lost 7 bases and the J gene lost 8 bases, with 11 bases spanning the gap. The germline V gene has CDR1 SEHNR and CDR2 FQNEAQ (reference sequence). The CDR3 runs to 11 residues. The CDR3, as DNA: TGTGCCAGCACCAAGGGTAGCGGCTACACCTTC. It specifies CASTKGSGYTF. Based on the CDR3 plus reference TRBV7-9 and TRBJ1-2, the full variable domain is DTGVSQNPRHKITKRGQNVTFRCDPISEHNRLYWYRQTLGQGPEFLTYFQNEAQLEKSRLLSDRFSAERPKGSFSTLEIQRTEQGDSAMYLCASTKGSGYTFGSGTRLTVV.

This clonotype was observed a handful of times. CDR3 sequence: CASSLVDRDRRRTIYF. Written as DNA, the CDR3 is TGTGCCAGCAGCTTGGTCGACAGGGATCGTAGAAGGACCATATATTTT. The chain combines TRBV7-2 with TRBJ1-3; 7 nucleotides line up with TRBD1. J was trimmed by 10 bases and V by 3 bases; bases with no gene match: 15. The CDR3 covers 16 residues. The V gene's germline CDR1 is SGHTA and CDR2 FQGNSA.

Here the CDR3 reads CASSSREGLSSYNEQFF. DNA for the CDR3: TGTGCCAGCAGCTCTCGCGAGGGGCTCAGCTCCTACAATGAGCAGTTCTTC. The chain links TRBV5-6 to TRBJ2-1, with D tentatively TRBD1 or TRBD2 (5 bases each). V was clipped by 3 bases and J by 0 bases, with 16 bases between them. Per the germline V gene, CDR1 is SGHDT and CDR2 is YYEEEE. This CDR3 is 17 amino acids long.

In DNA, the CDR3 is TGCGCCAGCAGCCCCGGGACAGCCTCTAATGAAAAACTGTTTTTT. Translation: CASSPGTASNEKLFF. The V and J genes are TRBV5-1 and TRBJ1-4, with 7 bases lining up with TRBD1. The CDR3 sequence is 15 residues long. CDR1 is SGHRS and CDR2 is YFSETQ in the germline V gene. After removal of 4 bases from V and 3 bases from J, the junction contained 6 bases not matched to a gene.

Only a few counts were recorded for this clonotype. The chain combines TRBV2 with TRBJ2-4; TRBD2 aligns across 8 bases. Germline V CDR1 and CDR2: SNHLY, FYNNEI. CDR3 length equals 15 residues. Trimming cost V 7 bases and J 0 bases; bases outside gene matches: 5. The CDR3 sequence is CASTNGGVAKNIQYF. The CDR3 DNA sequence: TGTGCCAGCACCAACGGGGGGGTAGCCAAAAACATTCAGTACTTC.

The chain links TRBV29-1 to TRBJ1-1, with D hard to call. CDR3 size: 13 residues. V was shortened by 3 bases and J by 0 bases, with 8 bases between the two germline ends. Looked up from germline, CDR1 is SQVTM and CDR2 is ANQGSEA. In DNA form, the CDR3 reads TGCAGCGTTGAGGAACACATGAACACTGAAGCTTTCTTT. Translating it yields CSVEEHMNTEAFF.